These T cell receptor beta chains were read from a single sample in a study of control samples from healthy donors and cancer patients. Data came from immunoSEQ multiplex PCR; TCRdb stores just in-frame clones and leaves some out. The table records fewer than 60,000 clones, 65% to 90% of them present only once. The sequenced material came from PBMCs. These receptor sequences come from a woman in her forties or fifties with lung cancer. Both conserved end residues are part of each CDR3. Each record gives: clone size, D gene, V gene, J gene, CDR3 DNA, CDR3 protein. A D gene is named only where the DNA matches it firmly. Size is stated for part of the rows, as once, few or many counts, or as a class when the clone is expanded.

NA	NA	TRBV12-3/TRBV12-4	TRBJ2-7	TGTGCCAGCAGTTTAGGAGGGAACGAGCAGTACTTC	CASSLGGNEQYF
NA	NA	TRBV10-1	TRBJ2-2	TGCGCCAGCAGCAGGGATAGAAACACCGGGGAGCTGTTTTTT	CASSRDRNTGELFF
NA	NA	TRBV5-1	TRBJ2-7	TGCGCCAGCAGCTTGGCCTCAGAGGACGGATACGAGCAGTACTTC	CASSLASEDGYEQYF
NA	NA	TRBV5-1	TRBJ1-1	TGCGCCAGCAGCCTCTTGACGGGGAACACTGAAGCTTTCTTT	CASSLLTGNTEAFF
once	TRBD1	TRBV18	TRBJ1-1	TGTGCCAGCTCCCAGACAGGGCCCACTGAAGCTTTCTTT	CASSQTGPTEAFF
NA	NA	TRBV5-1	TRBJ1-1	TGCGCCAGCAGCTTGGAGATGTACACTGAAGCTTTCTTT	CASSLEMYTEAFF
NA	NA	TRBV5-6	TRBJ1-1	TGTGCCAGCAGCTGGCCGTTCGGTCTCGAAGCTTTCTTT	CASSWPFGLEAFF
NA	NA	TRBV5-6	TRBJ1-5	TGTGCCAGCAGCTTGGGAGGGGAGAGTCAGCCCCAGCATTTT	CASSLGGESQPQHF
few	NA	TRBV5-1	TRBJ1-3	TGCGCCAGCAGCTCGACTACTCCTCAGGGCACCATATATTTT	CASSSTTPQGTIYF
NA	TRBD1	TRBV6-5	TRBJ1-2	TGTGCCAGCGGTCTAAACCGACAGGGGAACTATGGCTACACCTTC	CASGLNRQGNYGYTF
NA	TRBD1	TRBV24-1	TRBJ1-2	TGTGCCACCAGTGATTCAGGACAGGGAAACTATGGCTACACCTTC	CATSDSGQGNYGYTF
NA	NA	TRBV24-1	TRBJ2-5	TGTGCCACCAGTGCCGCGGAGTTGGAGACCCAGTACTTC	CATSAAELETQYF
NA	TRBD1	TRBV7-3	TRBJ2-3	TGTGCCAGCAGCCCACGACAGGGAACAGATACGCAGTATTTT	CASSPRQGTDTQYF
few	NA	TRBV4-2	TRBJ2-5	TGTGCCAGCAGCCTTATGTCAACGTCAGTGGGAGAGACCCAGTACTTC	CASSLMSTSVGETQYF
NA	TRBD1	TRBV24-1	TRBJ1-2	TGTGCCACCAGTAAGGGGACAGGAGGCTACACCTTC	CATSKGTGGYTF
NA	NA	TRBV19	TRBJ1-5	TGTGCCAGTAGTATAGTTGGGGGCGGAAGCAATCAGCCCCAGCATTTT	CASSIVGGGSNQPQHF
NA	TRBD2	TRBV7-3	TRBJ2-1	TGTGCCAGCAGCTTAGCGGGGGGCCCGTACAATGAGCAGTTCTTC	CASSLAGGPYNEQFF
NA	NA	TRBV21-1	TRBJ1-3	TGTGCCAGCAGCAGCCAGGGACGCCACTCTGGAAACACCATATATTTT	CASSSQGRHSGNTIYF
NA	NA	TRBV7-2	TRBJ2-5	TGTGCCAGCAGCGTACAGGGTTGGGAGACCCAGTACTTC	CASSVQGWETQYF
NA	NA	TRBV21-1	TRBJ1-3	TGTGCCAGCAGCAAAGACCCTCTCACAGGAGGGGGTTTCTCTGGAAACACCATATATTTT	CASSKDPLTGGGFSGNTIYF
NA	TRBD1	TRBV27	TRBJ2-2	TGTGCCAGCAGTTTTATCTCCCCGGGACAGGGTGTCACCGGGGAGCTGTTTTTT	CASSFISPGQGVTGELFF
NA	NA	TRBV2	TRBJ1-1	TGTGCCAGCAGGAATGCGCCTGAAGCTTTCTTT	CASRNAPEAFF
NA	NA	TRBV11-3	TRBJ2-1	TGTGCCAGCAGCTTAGTTGACAATGAGCAGTTCTTC	CASSLVDNEQFF
few	NA	TRBV19	TRBJ1-1	TGTGCCAGTAGGGATCGACAGGACACTGAAGCTTTCTTT	CASRDRQDTEAFF
NA	NA	TRBV27	TRBJ2-5	TGTGCCAGCAGTAAGCGAGCGGATAGAGGGGAGACCCAGTACTTC	CASSKRADRGETQYF
once	NA	TRBV11-3	TRBJ1-6	TGTGCCAGCAAAAGCTCCTATAATTCACCCCTCCACTTT	CASKSSYNSPLHF
NA	TRBD2	TRBV3-1/TRBV3-2	TRBJ2-3	TGTGCCAGCAGCCAAGGGATAGCGGGGGAGTATAGCACAGATACGCAGTATTTT	CASSQGIAGEYSTDTQYF
NA	NA	TRBV27	TRBJ1-2	TGTGCCAGCAGTTTATCGAAGAGCCATGGCTACACCTTC	CASSLSKSHGYTF
once	NA	TRBV7-2	TRBJ1-5	TGTGCCAGCAGCTTAGTAGTACGGGGGGATCAGCCCCAGCATTTT	CASSLVVRGDQPQHF
NA	TRBD1	TRBV6-2/TRBV6-3	TRBJ1-5	TGTGCCAGCAGTAAATCACAGGGGGTGGGCAATCAGCCCCAGCATTTT	CASSKSQGVGNQPQHF
NA	TRBD1	TRBV5-1	TRBJ2-5	TGCGCCAGCAGCTTGACTATCGACAGGGGGCTGGAGACCCAGTACTTC	CASSLTIDRGLETQYF
NA	TRBD1	TRBV28	TRBJ2-7	TGTGCCAGCAGTTCCCCGGGACAGGGGGACCACGAGCAGTACTTC	CASSSPGQGDHEQYF
NA	TRBD2	TRBV18	TRBJ2-5	TGTGCCAGCTCACCACAAGGGACTAGCGGAGAGACCCAGTACTTC	CASSPQGTSGETQYF
NA	TRBD2	TRBV4-1	TRBJ2-7	TGCGCCAGCAGCCAAGAGTTCCGGACTAGTTTTCGCGAGCAGTACTTC	CASSQEFRTSFREQYF
NA	NA	TRBV5-4	TRBJ1-2	TGTGCCAGCAGTCTATTGCCGGACCGGGGCTACACCTTC	CASSLLPDRGYTF
NA	NA	TRBV5-1	TRBJ1-1	TGCGCCAGCAGCCTTTCGAACACTGAAGCTTTCTTT	CASSLSNTEAFF
NA	NA	TRBV7-9	TRBJ2-7	TGTGCCAGCAGCCCGGAGGGACAGTCTCTCTACGAGCAGTACTTC	CASSPEGQSLYEQYF
few	NA	TRBV3-1/TRBV3-2	TRBJ1-5	TGTGCCAGCAGCCAAGGGGCAGGGCTACGTTATCAGCCCCAGCATTTT	CASSQGAGLRYQPQHF
NA	TRBD1	TRBV4-1	TRBJ2-1	TGCGCCAGCAGCCAAGAGGACAGGGGAATTGAGCAGTTCTTC	CASSQEDRGIEQFF
NA	NA	TRBV7-9	TRBJ1-1	TGTGCCAGCAGCTTAGAAGCTAAGAACACTGAAGCTTTCTTT	CASSLEAKNTEAFF